This T cell receptor beta chain was obtained from a study of graft-versus-host responses after intestinal transplantation. Worth noting for this clone: Its antigen is currently unknown.

Overall study findings and caveats: Individuals who had graft-donor T cell macrochimerism had allografts that showed high graft-versus-host to host-versus-graft clonal ratios.

Produced via immunoSEQ multiplex PCR; TCRdb's table is partial and in-frame only. The sample contains about 110,000 clones, just over 90% of which appear only once. The V gene's germline CDR1 is SGHRS and CDR2 YFSETQ. The CDR3 extends over 15 amino acids. V trimming: 0 bases; J trimming: 1 base; junction bases outside the gene matches: 1. The rearrangement links TRBV5-1 to TRBJ1-5; the match to TRBD1 covers 7 bases. The clonotype originates from a human donor who received an intestinal transplant. The sequences come from unstimulated CD8+ T cells sorted from spleen or lymph node cells, collected before intestinal transplant. CDR3 in amino acids: CASSLGRGSNQPQHF. CDR3 nucleotides: TGCGCCAGCAGCTTGGGCAGGGGGAGCAATCAGCCCCAGCATTTT.